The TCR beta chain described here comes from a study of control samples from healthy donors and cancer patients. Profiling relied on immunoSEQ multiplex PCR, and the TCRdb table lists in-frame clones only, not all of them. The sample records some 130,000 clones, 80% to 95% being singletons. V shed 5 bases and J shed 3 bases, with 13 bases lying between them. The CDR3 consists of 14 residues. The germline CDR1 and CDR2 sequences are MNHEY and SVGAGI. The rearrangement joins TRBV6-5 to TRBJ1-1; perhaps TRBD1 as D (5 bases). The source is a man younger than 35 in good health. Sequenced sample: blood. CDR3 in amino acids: CASSLDRHDTEAFF. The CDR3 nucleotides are TGTGCCAGCAGTCTCGACAGACACGACACTGAAGCTTTCTTT.